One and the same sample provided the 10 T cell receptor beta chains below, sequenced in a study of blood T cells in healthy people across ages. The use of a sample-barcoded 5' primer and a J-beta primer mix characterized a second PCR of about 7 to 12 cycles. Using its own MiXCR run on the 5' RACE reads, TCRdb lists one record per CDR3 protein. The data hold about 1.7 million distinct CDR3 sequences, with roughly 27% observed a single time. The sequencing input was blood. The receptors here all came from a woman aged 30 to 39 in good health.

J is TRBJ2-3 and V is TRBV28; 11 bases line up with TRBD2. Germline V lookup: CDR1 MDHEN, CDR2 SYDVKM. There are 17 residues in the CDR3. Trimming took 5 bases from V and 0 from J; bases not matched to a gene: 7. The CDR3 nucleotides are TGTGCCAGCAGTAGGCTAGCGGGGGGAAAGAGCACAGATACGCAGTATTTT. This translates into CASSRLAGGKSTDTQYF.

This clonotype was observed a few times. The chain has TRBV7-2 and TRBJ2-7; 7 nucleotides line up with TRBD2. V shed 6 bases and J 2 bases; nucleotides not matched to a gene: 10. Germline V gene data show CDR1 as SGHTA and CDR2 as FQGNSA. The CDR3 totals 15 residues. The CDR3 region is CASSLSAGDPYEQYF. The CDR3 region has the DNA TGTGCCAGCAGTCTCAGCGCGGGGGACCCCTACGAGCAGTACTTC.

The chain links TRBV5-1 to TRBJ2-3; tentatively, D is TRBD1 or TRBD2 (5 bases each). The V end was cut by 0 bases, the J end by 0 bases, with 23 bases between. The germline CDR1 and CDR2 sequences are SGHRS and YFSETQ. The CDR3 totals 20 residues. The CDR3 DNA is TGCGCCAGCAGCTTGGACCCCGGGACGGAGTATCACACTAGCACAGATACGCAGTATTTT. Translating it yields CASSLDPGTEYHTSTDTQYF.

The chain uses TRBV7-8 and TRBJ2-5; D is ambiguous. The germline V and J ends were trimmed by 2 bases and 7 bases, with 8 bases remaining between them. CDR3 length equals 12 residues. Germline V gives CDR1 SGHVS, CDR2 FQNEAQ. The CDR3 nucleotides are TGTGCCAGCAGCTTACGGCAGGTGACCCAGTACTTC. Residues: CASSLRQVTQYF.

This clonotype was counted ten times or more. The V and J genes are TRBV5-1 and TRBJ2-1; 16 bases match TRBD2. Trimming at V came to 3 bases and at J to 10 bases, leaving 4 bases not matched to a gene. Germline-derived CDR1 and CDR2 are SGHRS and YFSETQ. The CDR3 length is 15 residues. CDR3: CASSSGLAGGDEQFF. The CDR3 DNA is TGCGCCAGCAGCTCGGGACTAGCGGGAGGGGACGAGCAGTTCTTC.

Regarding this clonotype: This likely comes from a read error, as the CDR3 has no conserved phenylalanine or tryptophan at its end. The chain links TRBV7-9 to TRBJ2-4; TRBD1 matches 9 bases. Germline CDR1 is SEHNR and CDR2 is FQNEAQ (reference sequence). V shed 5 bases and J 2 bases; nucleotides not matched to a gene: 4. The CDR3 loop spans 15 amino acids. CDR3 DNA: TGTGCCAGCAGCAGGGACAGGGTATCCAAAAACATTCAGTACGTC. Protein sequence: CASSRDRVSKNIQYV.

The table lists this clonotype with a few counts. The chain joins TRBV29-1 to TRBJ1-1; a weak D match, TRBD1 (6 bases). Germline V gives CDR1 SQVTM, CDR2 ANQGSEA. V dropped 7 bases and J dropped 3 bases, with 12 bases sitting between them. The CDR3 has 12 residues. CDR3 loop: CSAGQGYTEAFF. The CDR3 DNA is TGCAGCGCTGGCCAGGGGTACACTGAAGCTTTCTTT.

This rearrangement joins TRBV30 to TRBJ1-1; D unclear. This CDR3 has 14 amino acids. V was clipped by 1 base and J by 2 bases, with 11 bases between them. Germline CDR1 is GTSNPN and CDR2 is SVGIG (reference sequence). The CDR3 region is CAWSGEEVNTEAFF. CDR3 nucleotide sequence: TGTGCCTGGAGTGGCGAGGAGGTAAACACTGAAGCTTTCTTT.

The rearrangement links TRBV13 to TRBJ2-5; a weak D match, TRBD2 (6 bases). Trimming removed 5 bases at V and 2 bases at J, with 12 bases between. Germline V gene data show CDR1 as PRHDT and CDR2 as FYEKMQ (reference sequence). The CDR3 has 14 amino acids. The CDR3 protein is CASSPFSGQETQYF. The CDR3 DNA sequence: TGTGCCAGCAGCCCCTTTAGCGGACAAGAGACCCAGTACTTC.

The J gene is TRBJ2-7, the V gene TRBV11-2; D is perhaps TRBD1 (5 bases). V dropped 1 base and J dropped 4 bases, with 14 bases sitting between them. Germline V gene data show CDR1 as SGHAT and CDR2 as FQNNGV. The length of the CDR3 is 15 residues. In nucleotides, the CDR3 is TGTGCCAGCAGCTTAGCCCCAGACGGACAATACGAGCAGTACTTC. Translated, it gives CASSLAPDGQYEQYF.